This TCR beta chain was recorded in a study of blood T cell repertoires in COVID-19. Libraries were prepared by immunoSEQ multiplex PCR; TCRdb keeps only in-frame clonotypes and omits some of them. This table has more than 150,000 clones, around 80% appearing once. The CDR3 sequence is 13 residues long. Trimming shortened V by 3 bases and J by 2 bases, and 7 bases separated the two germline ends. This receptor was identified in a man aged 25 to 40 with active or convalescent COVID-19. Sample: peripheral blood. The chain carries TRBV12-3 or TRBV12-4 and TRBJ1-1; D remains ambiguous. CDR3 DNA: TGTGCCAGCAGTTTTTTGAGTAACACTGAAGCTTTCTTT. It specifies CASSFLSNTEAFF.